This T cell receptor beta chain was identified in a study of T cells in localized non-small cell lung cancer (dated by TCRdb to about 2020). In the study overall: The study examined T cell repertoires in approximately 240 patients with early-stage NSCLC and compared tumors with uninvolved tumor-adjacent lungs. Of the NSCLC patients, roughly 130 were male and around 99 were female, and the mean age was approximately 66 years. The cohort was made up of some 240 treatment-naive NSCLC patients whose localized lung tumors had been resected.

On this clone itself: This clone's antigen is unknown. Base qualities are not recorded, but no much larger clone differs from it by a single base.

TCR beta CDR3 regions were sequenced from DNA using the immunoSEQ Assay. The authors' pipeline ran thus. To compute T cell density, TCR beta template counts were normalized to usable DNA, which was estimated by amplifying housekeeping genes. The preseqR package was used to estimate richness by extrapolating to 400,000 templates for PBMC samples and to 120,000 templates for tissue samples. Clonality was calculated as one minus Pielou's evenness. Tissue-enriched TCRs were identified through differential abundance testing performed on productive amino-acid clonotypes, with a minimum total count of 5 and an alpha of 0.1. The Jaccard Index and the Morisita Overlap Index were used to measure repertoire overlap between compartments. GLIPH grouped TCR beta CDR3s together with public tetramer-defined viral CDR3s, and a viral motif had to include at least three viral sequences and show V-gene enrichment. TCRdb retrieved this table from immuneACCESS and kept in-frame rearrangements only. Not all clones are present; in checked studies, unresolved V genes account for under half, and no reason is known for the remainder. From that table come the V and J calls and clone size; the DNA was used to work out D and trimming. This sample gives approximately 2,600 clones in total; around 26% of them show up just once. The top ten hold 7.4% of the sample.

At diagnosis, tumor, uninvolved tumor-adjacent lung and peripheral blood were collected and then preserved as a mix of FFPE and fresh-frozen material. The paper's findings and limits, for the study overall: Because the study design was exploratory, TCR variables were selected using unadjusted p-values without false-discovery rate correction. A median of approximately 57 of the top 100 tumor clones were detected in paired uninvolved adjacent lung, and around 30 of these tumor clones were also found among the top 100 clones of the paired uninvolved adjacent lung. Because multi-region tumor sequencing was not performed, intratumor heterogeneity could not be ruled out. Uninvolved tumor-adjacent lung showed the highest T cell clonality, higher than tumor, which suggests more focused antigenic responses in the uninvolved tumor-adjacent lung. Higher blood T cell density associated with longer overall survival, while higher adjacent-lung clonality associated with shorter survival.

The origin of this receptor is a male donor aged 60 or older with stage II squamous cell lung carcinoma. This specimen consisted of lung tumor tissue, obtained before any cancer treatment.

The DNA sequence reads TGTGCCAGCAGTCCTTCGTCGGTCGGCTACACCTTC. Translated, it gives CASSPSSVGYTF. This chain is built from TRBV16 and TRBJ1-2, with the D gene too uncertain to name. At the junction V is shortened by 6 bases and J by 8 bases, with 13 bases in between. Including cysteine and phenylalanine, the CDR3 has 12 amino acids. Of the read, only the CDR3 DNA is kept; its 36 bases are in frame from base 1. CDR1 and CDR2 are read off the germline V gene as KGHSY and FQNENV.